Following are 8 T cell receptor beta chains from one sample sequenced in a study of blood T cell repertoires in COVID-19. Using immunoSEQ multiplex PCR, the repertoire was profiled, and TCRdb retains in-frame clones only, with some absent. The sample yields 200,000 to 250,000 clones, around 86% seen once. Sequencing was carried out using peripheral blood. Source of these receptors: a man aged 55-75 years who had recovered from COVID-19.

The V gene is TRBV6-5, the J gene TRBJ1-2; the D gene is possibly TRBD1 (5 bases). V shed 2 bases and J shed 0 bases, with 13 bases lying between them. The CDR3 runs 16 residues. Per the germline V gene, CDR1 is MNHEY and CDR2 is SVGAGI. Here the CDR3 reads CASSYAGDPANYGYTF. In DNA, the CDR3 is TGTGCCAGCAGTTACGCGGGGGACCCAGCTAACTATGGCTACACCTTC.

This chain connects TRBV6-5 to TRBJ2-4; unclear D gene. There are 15 residues in the CDR3. In germline, CDR1 is MNHEY, CDR2 SVGAGI. The V gene lost 4 bases and the J gene lost 3 bases, with 13 bases spanning the gap. The CDR3 loop is CASSFSQVGKNIQYF. CDR3 in DNA: TGTGCCAGCAGTTTTTCGCAGGTCGGCAAAAACATTCAGTACTTC.

V usage is TRBV18 and J usage is TRBJ2-1, with 12 nucleotides matching TRBD2. The V and J ends lost 4 bases and 9 bases, in that order; junction bases with no gene match: 7. The CDR3 runs 15 residues. CDR1 KGHSH and CDR2 LQKENI come from the germline V gene. As DNA, the CDR3 is TGTGCCAGCTCACTCCCTAGCGGGAGGGCCAGTGAGCAGTTCTTC. Protein product: CASSLPSGRASEQFF.

This chain joins TRBV6-2 or TRBV6-3 and TRBJ2-5; TRBD2 agrees at 7 bases. The length of the CDR3 is 15 residues. Trimming at V came to 6 bases and at J to 1 base, leaving 8 bases not matched to a gene. Germline V gene data show CDR1 as MNHEY and CDR2 as SVGEGT. The CDR3, as DNA: TGTGCCAGCAGCTCGGGAGGAGCAACCCAAGAGACCCAGTACTTC. As protein: CASSSGGATQETQYF.

The CDR3 nucleotides are TGTGCCAGCAGTAGACAGGGGGCGGGCGAGCAGTACTTC. Translation gives CASSRQGAGEQYF. V is TRBV28 and J is TRBJ2-7; 10 nucleotides line up with TRBD1. The V and J ends lost 5 bases and 6 bases, in that order; junction bases with no gene match: 4. CDR1 and CDR2 from the germline V gene are MDHEN and SYDVKM. This CDR3 spans 13 amino acids. Variable domain in full (rest from reference TRBV28 and TRBJ2-7): DVKVTQSSRYLVKRTGEKVFLECVQDMDHENMFWYRQDPGLGLRLIYFSYDVKMKEKGDIPEGYSVSREKKERFSLILESASTNQTSMYLCASSRQGAGEQYFGPGTRLTVT.

J is TRBJ1-5 and V is TRBV18; 7 bases align to TRBD1. The germline V gene encodes CDR1 KGHSH and CDR2 LQKENI. Germline trimming cut 3 bases from V and 7 bases from J; bases unmatched to any gene: 6. There are 14 residues in the CDR3. CDR3 in amino acids: CASSPGQGVQPQHF. CDR3 DNA sequence: TGTGCCAGCTCACCGGGGCAGGGGGTCCAGCCCCAGCATTTT.

V and J are TRBV18 and TRBJ1-1; D is perhaps TRBD1 (6 bases). Trimming removed 5 bases at V and 0 bases at J, with 16 bases between. This CDR3 contains 16 residues. CDR1 is KGHSH, CDR2 LQKENI, per germline. The CDR3 nucleotides read TGTGCCAGCTCATCCCTTCCAGGGGCCTTGAACACTGAAGCTTTCTTT. Translated: CASSSLPGALNTEAFF.

The chain links TRBV19 to TRBJ1-3, with D perhaps matching TRBD1 (5 bases). The V end lost 8 bases, the J end lost 3 bases, and 17 bases lay between the germline ends. Per the germline V gene, CDR1 is LNHDA and CDR2 is SQIVND (reference sequence). This CDR3 is 15 amino acids long. CDR3 region: CASVTNGGLGNTIYF. The CDR3 coding sequence is TGTGCCAGTGTCACAAACGGGGGACTTGGAAACACCATATATTTT.